These 5 T cell receptor beta chains share one sample of origin, sequenced in a study of shared clonotypes between healthy human individuals. Method: immunoSEQ multiplex PCR; TCRdb's copy keeps in-frame clones and lacks some. The table records over a million clones, 96% of them present only once. The sample consisted of naive CD4+ T cells sorted from blood. Subset given: CD45RA+ positively selected. The receptors stem from a man in his thirties or forties in good health.

The chain links TRBV4-3 to TRBJ1-5; D is unresolved. Between the trimmed V and J ends, which lost 3 bases and 5 bases, there was a span of 11 bases. Per germline, CDR1 LGHNA and CDR2 YSLEER. CDR3 length: 14 amino acids. The CDR3 sequence is CASSHTWRDQPQHF. CDR3 coding DNA: TGCGCCAGCAGCCACACCTGGAGGGATCAGCCCCAGCATTTT.

A note on this clone: The same CDR3 is also encoded by other DNA sequences in this sample. The rearrangement joins TRBV7-9 to TRBJ1-5; D is unresolved. Between the trimmed V and J ends, which lost 1 base and 7 bases, there was a span of 5 bases. There are 12 residues in the CDR3. The germline V gene has CDR1 SEHNR and CDR2 FQNEAQ (reference sequence). Here the CDR3 DNA reads TGTGCCAGCAGCTTAGTGGGACAGCCCCAGCATTTT. It specifies CASSLVGQPQHF.

V usage is TRBV27 and J usage is TRBJ1-3, with 7 positions matching TRBD1. Germline CDR1 reads MNHEY; CDR2 reads SMNVEV (reference sequence). This CDR3 has 17 residues. The V gene end was trimmed by 5 bases and the J gene end by 4 bases; junction bases not matched to a gene: 14. The CDR3 loop reads CASSRGNTGVGGNTIYF. CDR3 bases: TGTGCCAGCAGTCGGGGGAACACAGGGGTAGGCGGAAACACCATATATTTT.

This sequence joins TRBV19 and TRBJ1-2; 11 nucleotides align to TRBD1. Germline V gene data show CDR1 as LNHDA and CDR2 as SQIVND (reference sequence). The CDR3 covers 14 residues. The V segment lost 5 bases and the J segment 7 bases; nucleotides outside the gene matches: 6. CDR3 coding DNA: TGTGCCAGTAGTCCGCGGACAGGGGGCCTTGGCTACACCTTC. This sequence encodes CASSPRTGGLGYTF. The complete variable domain, with remaining parts taken from reference TRBV19 and TRBJ1-2, reads DGGITQSPKYLFRKEGQNVTLSCEQNLNHDAMYWYRQDPGQGLRLIYYSQIVNDFQKGDIAEGYSVSREKKESFPLTVTSAQKNPTAFYLCASSPRTGGLGYTFGSGTRLTVV.

This chain connects TRBV7-9 to TRBJ2-7; D remains ambiguous. V was trimmed by 5 bases and J by 0 bases, leaving 11 bases between them. The CDR3 sequence is 14 residues long. CDR1 is SEHNR and CDR2 is FQNEAQ in the germline V gene (reference sequence). The CDR3 here is CASSPWAYSYEQYF. The CDR3 DNA is TGTGCCAGCAGCCCGTGGGCTTACTCCTACGAGCAGTACTTC.